This T cell receptor (beta chain) came from a study of cytomegalovirus exposure and HLA in healthy donors. Researchers ran the PCR with 60 Vbeta and 13 Jbeta primers. The assay was immunoSEQ multiplex PCR, and TCRdb's table has in-frame clones only and misses some. The sample has fewer than 150,000 clones; about 64% are singletons. Per the germline V gene, CDR1 is LNHDA and CDR2 is SQIVND (reference sequence). The CDR3 consists of 13 residues. Trimming pared 3 bases from V and 3 bases from J, leaving 8 bases between. This TCR was sampled from a young man in good health and CMV-seropositive. This chain connects TRBV19 to TRBJ1-1; D unclear. Sequenced sample: PBMCs. CDR3 nucleotide sequence: TGTGCCAGTAGTATTTCCCTTCACACTGAAGCTTTCTTT. Its translation is CASSISLHTEAFF.